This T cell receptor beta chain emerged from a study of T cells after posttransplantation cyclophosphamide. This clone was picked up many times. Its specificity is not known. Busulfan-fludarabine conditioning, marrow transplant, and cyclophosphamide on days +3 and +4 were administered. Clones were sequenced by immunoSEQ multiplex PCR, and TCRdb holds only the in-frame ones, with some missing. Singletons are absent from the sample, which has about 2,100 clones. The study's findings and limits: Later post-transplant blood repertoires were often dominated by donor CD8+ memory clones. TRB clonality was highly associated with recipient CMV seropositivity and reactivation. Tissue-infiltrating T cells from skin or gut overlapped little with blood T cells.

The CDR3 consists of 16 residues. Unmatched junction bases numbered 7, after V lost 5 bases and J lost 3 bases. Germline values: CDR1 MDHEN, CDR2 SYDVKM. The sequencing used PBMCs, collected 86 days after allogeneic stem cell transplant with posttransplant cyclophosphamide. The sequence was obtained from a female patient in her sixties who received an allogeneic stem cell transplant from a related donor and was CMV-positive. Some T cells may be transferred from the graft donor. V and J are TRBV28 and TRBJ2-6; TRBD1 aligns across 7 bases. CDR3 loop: CASSPTGVGGANVLTF. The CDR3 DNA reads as TGTGCCAGCAGTCCCACAGGGGTCGGTGGGGCCAACGTCCTGACTTTC.